The rows below give T cell receptor beta chains drawn from one sample of a study of regulatory T cells in long-lasting Graves disease. TCRdb reprocessed the multiplex PCR reads with MiXCR, giving one entry per CDR3 protein. Of under 450,000 distinct CDR3 sequences detected, 20% to 30% appear once; the ten largest clones hold approximately 28%. The sequenced sample was peripheral blood mononuclear cells (PBMCs), obtained when the disease was refractory, from a patient treated with antithyroid drugs. The receptors here all came from a female donor with Graves disease. CDR3s include the opening cysteine and the closing phenylalanine or tryptophan. A D gene is named only where the DNA matches it firmly. Only some rows state a clone size, as once, few, many or a class for expanded clones.

J | size | V | D | DNA | CDR3
TRBJ2-5 | NA | TRBV28 | TRBD2 | TGTGCCAGCACGGGGCTAGCGGGAGAGACCCAGTACTTC | CASTGLAGETQYF
TRBJ2-7 | NA | TRBV6-1 | NA | TGTGCCGGCAGTCCACGGGGACGGAGGCCCTACGAGCAGTACTTC | CAGSPRGRRPYEQYF
TRBJ1-4 | many | TRBV2 | NA | TGTGCCAGCAGTGAAGTATCGCGGGGTCTCGGTGAAAAACTGTTTTTT | CASSEVSRGLGEKLFF
TRBJ2-7 | many | TRBV28 | TRBD2 | TGTGCCAGCATCCTAGGGACTAGCGCCTCCTACGAGCAGTACTTC | CASILGTSASYEQYF
TRBJ2-7 | NA | TRBV20-1 | NA | TGCAGTGCTAGAGGTGGACAGAGCTCCTACGAGCAGTACTTC | CSARGGQSSYEQYF
TRBJ1-6 | NA | TRBV27 | NA | TGTGCCAGCAGAGTCAGCGATAATTCACCCCTCCACTTT | CASRVSDNSPLHF
TRBJ1-2 | few | TRBV6-2/TRBV6-3 | TRBD1 | TGTGCCAGCAGTTACTCGAAGGTTAGGACAGGGGTATACTATGGCTACACCTTC | CASSYSKVRTGVYYGYTF
TRBJ1-5 | many | TRBV28 | NA | TGTGCCAGCAGTTTAATATTCAGGGGTATCGATCAGCCCCAGCATTTT | CASSLIFRGIDQPQHF
TRBJ1-2 | NA | TRBV10-3 | NA | TGTGCCATCAGGCGAGGCCACTCATATGGCTACACCTTC | CAIRRGHSYGYTF
TRBJ1-1 | NA | TRBV12-3/TRBV12-4 | NA | TGTGCCAGCAGTTTACTGAAGAGCACTGAAGCTTTCTTT | CASSLLKSTEAFF
TRBJ1-4 | many | TRBV29-1 | NA | TGCAGCGTTGAAGATCCTAGTGAAAAACTGTTTTTT | CSVEDPSEKLFF
TRBJ1-5 | many | TRBV28 | TRBD1 | TGTGCCAGCAGTCCAGGACAGGGCCCTCGAGAGCAGCCCCAGCATTTT | CASSPGQGPREQPQHF
TRBJ2-7 | NA | TRBV5-8 | TRBD2 | TGTGCCAGCAGCTCAGGGGGACTAGCGGGAGGCAGCTCCTACGAGCAGTACTTC | CASSSGGLAGGSSYEQYF
TRBJ2-5 | NA | TRBV10-3 | TRBD1 | TGTGCCATCAGTGAGTCGCCGGGACAGGGGATGTTCGTAGAGACCCAGTACTTC | CAISESPGQGMFVETQYF
TRBJ1-5 | NA | TRBV19 | TRBD1 | TGTGCCAGTAGTATCTCGACAGGGCAAGGCCAGCCCCAGCATTTT | CASSISTGQGQPQHF
TRBJ2-1 | NA | TRBV28 | NA | TGTGCCAGCAGTTGGGTCCGGGACGGTTACAATGAGCAGTTCTTC | CASSWVRDGYNEQFF
TRBJ1-2 | many | TRBV2 | NA | TGTGCCAGCAGTGAACTAGGGTTCTATGGCTACACCTTC | CASSELGFYGYTF
TRBJ2-1 | NA | TRBV6-2/TRBV6-3 | TRBD2 | TGTGCCAGCAGAGACAGCGGGAGGTCCAATGAGCAGTTCTTC | CASRDSGRSNEQFF
TRBJ1-1 | many | TRBV12-5 | NA | TGTGCTAGTGGTACTAGGCTAAGAGGGGCAGCGAACACTGAAGCTTTCTTT | CASGTRLRGAANTEAFF
TRBJ1-1 | few | TRBV30 | NA | TGTGCCTGGAGTGTCTCGGGGGCGAGGAACACTGAAGCTTTCTTT | CAWSVSGARNTEAFF
TRBJ2-5 | few | TRBV7-7 | TRBD2 | TGTGCTAGCAGCTTGGGACCAAGCGGGAGGCGAGAGACCCAGTACTTC | CASSLGPSGRRETQYF
TRBJ2-3 | NA | TRBV18 | NA | TGTGCCAGCTCGCATCTGATGGAAGATACGCAGTATTTT | CASSHLMEDTQYF
TRBJ2-3 | NA | TRBV9 | NA | TGTGCCAGCAGCGTAGGGGCAGCTAACACAGATACGCAGTATTTT | CASSVGAANTDTQYF
TRBJ2-7 | NA | TRBV4-1 | TRBD2 | TGCGCCAGCAGCCTCGGGGGGTCGGCTAAGGGGGAGCAGTACTTC | CASSLGGSAKGEQYF
TRBJ2-5 | few | TRBV15 | NA | TGTGCCACCAGCAGGGACTACCAAGAGACCCAGTACTTC | CATSRDYQETQYF
TRBJ2-5 | many | TRBV28 | TRBD1 | TGTGCCAGCAGCCCCCAGACAGGGGAGACCCAGTACTTC | CASSPQTGETQYF
TRBJ1-1 | NA | TRBV20-1 | TRBD1 | TGCAGTGCTAGATCTATGGATCAGGGGGTTGCAAGCACTGAAGCTTTCTTT | CSARSMDQGVASTEAFF
TRBJ2-3 | many | TRBV6-6 | NA | TGTGCCAGCAGTTACTCGAGGGGAACAGATACGCAGTATTTT | CASSYSRGTDTQYF
TRBJ1-6 | many | TRBV10-3 | NA | TGTGCCATCAGTGAAACCGGGACGGCTAATTCACCCCTCCACTTT | CAISETGTANSPLHF
TRBJ2-4 | many | TRBV12-3/TRBV12-4 | TRBD2 | TGTGCCAGCAGTTTTTTGGCTAGCGGGACCCAAGACCATGAAAACATTCAGTACTTC | CASSFLASGTQDHENIQYF
TRBJ2-5 | many | TRBV11-2 | NA | TGTGCCAGCAGCTCCCCAGAGACCCAGTACTTC | CASSSPETQYF
TRBJ1-2 | many | TRBV20-1 | TRBD1 | TGCAGTGCTGCCCGGGACAGGGTCCTCGGCTACACCTTC | CSAARDRVLGYTF
TRBJ2-7 | many | TRBV2 | NA | TGTGCCAGCAGGAAAGGGGTTATCTTAAACTCCTACGAGCAGTACTTC | CASRKGVILNSYEQYF
TRBJ2-7 | NA | TRBV2 | TRBD2 | TGTGCCAGCAGTGAGGACGGGAGGTCCTACGAGCAGTACTTC | CASSEDGRSYEQYF
TRBJ2-7 | few | TRBV6-5 | NA | TGTGCCAGCAGTTACCAAAGCCGCAGCTCCTACGAGCAGTACTTC | CASSYQSRSSYEQYF
TRBJ2-7 | few | TRBV11-2 | NA | TGTGCCAGCAGCTTTGGATTCGACGAGCAGTACTTC | CASSFGFDEQYF
TRBJ1-1 | many | TRBV30 | NA | TGTGCCTGGAATGAGGGAATGGTGAACACTGAAGCTTTCTTT | CAWNEGMVNTEAFF
TRBJ1-4 | NA | TRBV25-1 | NA | TGTGCCAGCAGCCCTCCCACGGTGGAAAAACTGTTTTTT | CASSPPTVEKLFF
TRBJ2-5 | NA | TRBV20-1 | TRBD1 | TGCAGTGCTAGACGTCCCTCGCGCAGGGGGTCTTTTGGGGAGACCCAGTACTTC | CSARRPSRRGSFGETQYF
TRBJ1-4 | many | TRBV20-1 | TRBD1 | TGCAGTGCGAGGACAGGGAGGGGTGAAAAACTGTTTTTT | CSARTGRGEKLFF
TRBJ1-3 | few | TRBV6-1 | NA | TGTGCCAGCAGTGAAGACGCGGGCACCATATATTTT | CASSEDAGTIYF
TRBJ1-2 | NA | TRBV30 | TRBD1 | TGTGCCTGGAGTGGGGCCGGACAGGGATATGGCTACACCTTC | CAWSGAGQGYGYTF
TRBJ1-1 | NA | TRBV19 | NA | TGTGCCAGTAGCCCCCTCCTCCGGGACACCAAAGCTTTCTTT | CASSPLLRDTKAFF
TRBJ1-1 | few | TRBV7-3 | NA | TGTGCCAGCAGCTTATATGGGGGTGAAGCTTTCTTT | CASSLYGGEAFF
TRBJ2-7 | few | TRBV5-1 | TRBD1 | TGCGCCAGCAGCCTGTCGGGACAGGGCCCCTACGAGCAGTACTTC | CASSLSGQGPYEQYF
TRBJ1-5 | few | TRBV19 | TRBD1 | TGTGCCAGTAGTTCGGGGACAGGCCGCTTTAGCAATCAGCCCCAGCATTTT | CASSSGTGRFSNQPQHF
TRBJ2-3 | NA | TRBV20-1 | TRBD2 | TGCAGTGCTGAACGACTAGCGGGAAGGAAAACCACAGATACGCAGTATTTT | CSAERLAGRKTTDTQYF
TRBJ2-5 | many | TRBV7-2 | NA | TGTGCCAGCAGCTTGAAGGGGGGGGAGACCCAGTACTTC | CASSLKGGETQYF
TRBJ2-5 | NA | TRBV7-2 | NA | TGTGCCAGCAGCTTAGCCGGAACCGGGGGGACCCAGTACTTC | CASSLAGTGGTQYF
TRBJ2-7 | once | TRBV7-3 | TRBD2 | TGTGCCAGCAGCTTGAAGACTAGCGCCGAGCCTTACGAGCAGTGCTTC | CASSLKTSAEPYEQCF
TRBJ2-5 | NA | TRBV19 | TRBD1 | TGTGCCAGTAGTATAGTTCTAACAGGGGAAGAGACCCAGTACTTC | CASSIVLTGEETQYF
TRBJ2-7 | few | TRBV6-1 | NA | TGTGCCAGCAGAACAGGGGGGGGCCTAAATGAGCAGTACTTC | CASRTGGGLNEQYF
TRBJ2-2 | NA | TRBV28 | NA | TGTGCCAGCAGTATCCTTACCGGGGAGCTGTTTTTT | CASSILTGELFF
TRBJ1-2 | few | TRBV30 | NA | TGTGCCTGGAGCCAGCAGGAAAACTATGGCTACACCTTC | CAWSQQENYGYTF
TRBJ2-7 | many | TRBV2 | NA | TGTGCCAGCACTGGGCCTAGCATTACCAACTACGAGCAGTACTTC | CASTGPSITNYEQYF
TRBJ2-4 | NA | TRBV7-9 | TRBD2 | TGTGCCAGCAGCTTACCCCATAGACTAGCGGGAGCCAAAAACATTCAGTACTTC | CASSLPHRLAGAKNIQYF
TRBJ1-4 | many | TRBV5-1 | NA | TGCGCCAGCAGCACGGAACCCGCGGAAAAACTGTTTTTT | CASSTEPAEKLFF
TRBJ1-2 | many | TRBV27 | NA | TGTGCCAGCAGGCCCGACAGGACCTATGGCTACACCTTC | CASRPDRTYGYTF
TRBJ2-5 | NA | TRBV5-1 | TRBD2 | TGCGCCAGCAGCTCACTAGCGGGAGCAGAGACCCAGTACTTC | CASSSLAGAETQYF
TRBJ2-7 | many | TRBV20-1 | NA | TGCAGTGCTAGAGATCTTCGGGGTTTGTACGAGCAGTACTTC | CSARDLRGLYEQYF